One sample yielded the 3 T cell receptor beta chains listed below, sequenced in a study of T cells in Graves' hyperthyroidism and ophthalmopathy. From RNA transcripts, TCR beta CDR3 regions were amplified. TCR CDR3 underwent first-round RT-PCR with the HTBI primer set. One entry per CDR3 protein results from TCRdb running MiXCR on the multiplex PCR reads. Altogether around 520,000 distinct CDR3 sequences are present, roughly an eighth being singletons, with the ten largest covering 17%. The sequenced material came from blood. The receptors were sampled from a woman between 18 and 29 years old with Graves' hyperthyroidism.

V usage is TRBV4-1 and J usage is TRBJ2-7; a possible D gene is TRBD1 (6 bases). The germline V gene encodes CDR1 MGHRA and CDR2 YSYEKL. This CDR3 has 15 residues. V gave up 0 bases and J gave up 5 bases, with 14 bases separating them. This CDR3 reads CASSQDGRRGNEQYF. The CDR3 nucleotides are TGCGCCAGCAGCCAAGATGGGCGCAGGGGCAACGAGCAGTACTTC.

This clonotype occurred many times. The V gene is TRBV2, the J gene TRBJ2-2, with D possibly being TRBD2 (5 bases). Trimming removed 9 bases from V and 2 bases from J, with 13 bases in between. The germline V gene has CDR1 SNHLY and CDR2 FYNNEI. This CDR3 comprises 14 residues. The chain's CDR3 is CARRSSANTGELFF. The CDR3 DNA follows: TGTGCCAGACGTAGTAGCGCAAACACCGGGGAGCTGTTTTTT.

This clonotype was recorded a few times. The chain has TRBV5-5 and TRBJ1-1, with D hard to call. V was trimmed by 4 bases and J by 1 base, leaving 14 bases between them. This CDR3 has 15 amino acids. Germline V lookup: CDR1 SGHKS, CDR2 YYEKEE (reference sequence). The CDR3 reads CASSLRANANTEAFF. The CDR3, as DNA: TGTGCCAGCAGCCTACGGGCCAACGCGAACACTGAAGCTTTCTTT. The full variable domain, rest sourced from reference TRBV5-5 and TRBJ1-1, is DAGVTQSPTHLIKTRGQQVTLRCSPISGHKSVSWYQQVLGQGPQFIFQYYEKEERGRGNFPDRFSARQFPNYSSELNVNALLLGDSALYLCASSLRANANTEAFFGQGTRLTVV.